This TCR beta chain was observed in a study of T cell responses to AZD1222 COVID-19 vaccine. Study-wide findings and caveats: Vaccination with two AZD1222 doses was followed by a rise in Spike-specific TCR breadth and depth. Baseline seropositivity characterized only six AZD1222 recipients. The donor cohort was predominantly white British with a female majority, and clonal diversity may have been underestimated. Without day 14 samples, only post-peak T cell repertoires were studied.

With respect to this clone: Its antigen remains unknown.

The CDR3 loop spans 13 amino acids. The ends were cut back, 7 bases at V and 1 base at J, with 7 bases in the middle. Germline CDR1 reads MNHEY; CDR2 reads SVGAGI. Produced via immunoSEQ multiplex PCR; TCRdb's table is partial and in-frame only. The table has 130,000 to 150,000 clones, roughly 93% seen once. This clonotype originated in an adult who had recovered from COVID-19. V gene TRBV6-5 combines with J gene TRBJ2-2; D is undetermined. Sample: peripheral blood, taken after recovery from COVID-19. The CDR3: CASTPGNTGELFF. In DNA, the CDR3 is TGTGCCAGCACCCCTGGGAACACCGGGGAGCTGTTTTTT.